This TCR beta chain was found in a study of blood T cell repertoires in COVID-19. Study-wide context: Nucleic acid was either cDNA or gDNA, and it came from T cells, B-cell-depleted T cells, or PBMCs.

Germline assignment: CDR1 SGHRS and CDR2 YFSETQ. This CDR3 has 14 amino acids. Trimming removed 4 bases from V and 4 bases from J; junction bases left unmatched: 5. As handled by the study authors: Amplification with reference gene primers provided the estimates of nucleated cell counts. Sequencing used immunoSEQ multiplex PCR; TCRdb keeps in-frame clones, though not all of them. V and J calls and clone size are given by that table; D and trimming were obtained from the DNA. The sample holds 95,000 to 110,000 clones, around four fifths seen once. The sequencing sample was made of peripheral blood. The rearrangement uses TRBV5-1 and TRBJ1-5; 7 nucleotides align to TRBD1. The clonotype comes from a human donor in a cohort sampled during active COVID-19. The CDR3 reads CASSPGQSNQPQHF. The CDR3 DNA is TGCGCCAGCAGCCCGGGACAGTCAAATCAGCCCCAGCATTTT.